The 20 T cell receptor beta chains presented below share a single source sample, sequenced in a study of T cells in Graves' hyperthyroidism and ophthalmopathy. Authors of the study amplified TCR beta CDR3 regions from RNA transcripts. When the TCR CDR3 underwent first-round RT-PCR, the HTBI primer set was used. TCRdb analysed the multiplex PCR reads with MiXCR anew, one entry per CDR3 protein. The data show under 350,000 distinct CDR3 sequences, about a sixth seen once. Sequencing was performed on blood. These receptors came from a woman aged 55-70 years with Graves' ophthalmopathy.

This clonotype was counted many times. The genes are TRBV7-8 and TRBJ2-7; TRBD1 might be the D (5 bases). The CDR3 covers 13 residues. Trimming took off 1 base at V and 4 bases at J, with 8 bases between the two ends. CDR1 is SGHVS, CDR2 FQNEAQ, per germline. CDR3 in DNA: TGTGCCAGCAGCTTAGTTAGGGGATACGAGCAGTACTTC. Translated, it gives CASSLVRGYEQYF.

The chain carries TRBV19 and TRBJ2-1, with TRBD2 matching over 12 bases. The germline CDR1 and CDR2 sequences are LNHDA and SQIVND (reference sequence). The V segment lost 1 base and the J segment 7 bases; nucleotides outside the gene matches: 5. This CDR3 is built from 16 residues. The CDR3 sequence: CASSIALAGGRNEQFF. The CDR3 region has the DNA TGTGCCAGTAGTATAGCACTAGCGGGAGGTCGTAATGAGCAGTTCTTC.

Ten or more counts support this clonotype. This chain's CDR3 is CASSYTDTFNSYEQYF. The CDR3 DNA follows: TGTGCCAGCAGTTACACCGACACCTTCAACTCCTACGAGCAGTACTTC. The genes are TRBV6-5 and TRBJ2-7; D call uncertain. This CDR3 is built from 16 residues. Germline V gives CDR1 MNHEY, CDR2 SVGAGI. Trimming removed 2 bases at V and 0 bases at J, with 14 bases between.

The rearrangement uses TRBV9 and TRBJ2-5; D unresolved. Germline loops: CDR1 SGDLS, CDR2 YYNGEE. The V end lost 6 bases, the J end lost 1 base, and 10 bases lay between the germline ends. The length of the CDR3 is 13 residues. The CDR3 spells CASNRIPQETQYF. DNA for the CDR3: TGTGCCAGCAACCGCATACCCCAAGAGACCCAGTACTTC.

The sample holds a few counts of this clonotype. The chain employs TRBV3-1 and TRBJ2-4, with 9 bases lining up with TRBD1. The CDR3 totals 15 residues. V was pared by 0 bases and J by 6 bases, with 3 bases of the junction left unmatched. Germline V lookup: CDR1 LGHDT, CDR2 YNNKEL (reference sequence). This chain's CDR3 is CASSQDPGQGNIQYF. As DNA, the CDR3 is TGTGCCAGCAGCCAAGATCCGGGACAGGGAAACATTCAGTACTTC.

This rearrangement joins TRBV5-1 to TRBJ2-1; D is tentatively TRBD1 or TRBD2 (5 bases each). Trimming removed 0 bases from V and 0 bases from J, with 7 bases in between. Germline values: CDR1 SGHRS, CDR2 YFSETQ. The CDR3 length is 15 residues. DNA for the CDR3: TGCGCCAGCAGCTTGGGGGACGCCTCCTACAATGAGCAGTTCTTC. Protein sequence: CASSLGDASYNEQFF.

There are a few counts of this clonotype. This rearrangement joins TRBV20-1 to TRBJ2-7, with D unresolved. CDR3 length: 11 amino acids. Germline-derived CDR1 and CDR2 are DFQATT and SNEGSKA (reference sequence). V lost 7 bases and J 3 bases, leaving 10 bases between the germline ends. The CDR3 DNA sequence: TGCAGTGTCGGCAGAGACTACGAGCAGTACTTC. Translating it yields CSVGRDYEQYF.

In its sample, this clonotype was seen many times. V and J are TRBV7-2 and TRBJ2-5, with a weak D call TRBD1 (6 bases). CDR1 SGHTA and CDR2 FQGNSA come from the germline V gene. This CDR3 has 12 amino acids. The germline V and J ends were trimmed by 4 bases and 9 bases, with 12 bases remaining between them. CDR3 sequence reads: CASSSDNRAQYF. CDR3 in DNA: TGTGCCAGCAGCTCAGACAACAGGGCCCAGTACTTC.

This clonotype was counted at least ten times. This rearrangement joins TRBV2 to TRBJ2-5; D is possibly TRBD1 (6 bases). There are 12 residues in the CDR3. Trimming removed 5 bases from V and 5 bases from J, with 9 bases in between. Germline-derived CDR1 and CDR2 are SNHLY and FYNNEI. This chain's CDR3 is CASSLDSETQYF. CDR3 in DNA: TGTGCCAGCAGTTTGGACAGCGAGACCCAGTACTTC. Complete variable domain (other parts from reference TRBV2 and TRBJ2-5): EPEVTQTPSHQVTQMGQEVILRCVPISNHLYFYWYRQILGQKVEFLVSFYNNEISEKSEIFDDQFSVERPDGSNFTLKIRSTKLEDSAMYFCASSLDSETQYFGPGTRLLVL.

Here the CDR3 reads CASSMGTYQETQYF. The DNA of the CDR3 is TGTGCCAGTAGTATGGGCACCTACCAAGAGACCCAGTACTTC. The chain has TRBV19 and TRBJ2-5, with D unresolved. The V gene lost 3 bases and the J gene lost 0 bases, with 8 bases spanning the gap. Germline V gene sequence: CDR1 LNHDA, CDR2 SQIVND (reference sequence). The length of the CDR3 is 14 residues.

This clonotype has more than one count but fewer than ten. This rearrangement joins TRBV7-9 to TRBJ2-1, with 7 bases fitting TRBD1. The junction had 8 bases not matched to a gene; V was cut back by 5 bases and J by 4 bases. The CDR3 loop spans 15 amino acids. Germline V gene data show CDR1 as SEHNR and CDR2 as FQNEAQ (reference sequence). CDR3 sequence (DNA): TGTGCCAGCAGCCCCCGACAGGGAAAATACAATGAGCAGTTCTTC. Translation: CASSPRQGKYNEQFF.

This rearrangement joins TRBV6-2 or TRBV6-3 to TRBJ1-5, with a weak D call TRBD1 (6 bases). The CDR3 consists of 17 residues. Germline-derived CDR1 and CDR2 are MNHEY and SVGEGT. V was shortened by 2 bases and J by 1 base, with 15 bases between the two germline ends. Here the CDR3 DNA reads TGTGCCAGCAGTTACACGGGGGGCGGCGTAAGCAATCAGCCCCAGCATTTT. This sequence encodes CASSYTGGGVSNQPQHF.

The table lists this clonotype with many counts. The chain links TRBV18 to TRBJ2-5, with 7 nucleotides matching TRBD1. After removal of 8 bases from V and 5 bases from J, the junction contained 5 bases not matched to a gene. Germline assignment: CDR1 KGHSH and CDR2 LQKENI. The CDR3 loop spans 12 amino acids. The CDR3 sequence is CASAQGYETQYF. CDR3 sequence (DNA): TGTGCCAGCGCACAGGGGTACGAGACCCAGTACTTC.

V gene TRBV20-1 combines with J gene TRBJ2-2, with TRBD1 matching 7 bases. The CDR3 loop spans 15 amino acids. Per germline, CDR1 DFQATT and CDR2 SNEGSKA (reference sequence). J lost 5 bases, V lost 4 bases, and 10 bases had no gene match. The CDR3 sequence is CSANDGTATTGELFF. Written as DNA, the CDR3 is TGCAGTGCTAACGACGGGACAGCTACAACCGGGGAGCTGTTTTTT.

A word on this clonotype: A single base separates this from a much larger clone, so it may be a read error. The V and J genes are TRBV5-1 and TRBJ2-3; D remains ambiguous. Germline V gene lookup returns CDR1 SGHRS and CDR2 YFSETQ. The CDR3 extends over 16 amino acids. Trimming cost V 7 bases and J 2 bases, with 20 bases left between them. DNA for the CDR3: TGCGCCAGCGGCTGGAAGGCTGAGCCCTACACAGATACGCAGTATTTT. It encodes CASGWKAEPYTDTQYF.

This clonotype turned up a few times. A read error may be the cause here, since a much bigger clone is one base away. This chain uses TRBV18 with TRBJ1-2; maybe TRBD1 (6 bases). This CDR3 is 13 amino acids long. Per germline, CDR1 KGHSH and CDR2 LQKENI. CDR3 residues: CASSPRTDDGCTF. CDR3 bases: TGTGCCAGCTCACCCCGGACAGATGATGGCTGCACCTTC.

This clonotype was picked up a small number of times. The chain couples TRBV4-2 to TRBJ2-3; 8 bases are a match to TRBD2. The CDR3 is 16 residues long. The germline gives CDR1 LGHNA, CDR2 YNFKEQ. V shed 1 base and J 11 bases; nucleotides not matched to a gene: 14. This chain's CDR3 is CASSQVLADTTSRQYF. The CDR3 DNA sequence: TGTGCCAGCAGCCAAGTACTAGCGGACACTACGAGTAGGCAGTATTTT.

This clonotype was observed many times. The CDR3 nucleotides are TGTGCCAGCAGCCCCGGGACAGGGGACTATGGCTACACCTTC. It specifies CASSPGTGDYGYTF. V and J are TRBV11-2 and TRBJ1-2; 10 nucleotides match TRBD1. The V and J ends lost 5 bases and 3 bases, in that order; junction bases with no gene match: 3. The germline V gene has CDR1 SGHAT and CDR2 FQNNGV. The CDR3 runs to 14 residues.

Only a few counts were recorded for this clonotype. This may stem from a read error, because a much larger clone lies one nucleotide away. This chain connects TRBV6-2 or TRBV6-3 to TRBJ1-2, with D perhaps matching TRBD1 (6 bases). The V end lost 0 bases, the J end lost 8 bases, and 13 bases lay between the germline ends. The CDR3 covers 14 residues. From germline, CDR1 is MNHEY and CDR2 SVGEGT. In nucleotides, the CDR3 is TGTGCCAGCAGTTACTCGTTCCAGGGGCACGGCTACACCTTC. It encodes CASSYSFQGHGYTF.

The chain combines TRBV24-1 with TRBJ2-5; 7 bases align to TRBD1. V was clipped by 3 bases and J by 1 base; unmatched bases: 4. This CDR3 comprises 15 residues. The germline V gene encodes CDR1 KGHDR and CDR2 SFDVKD. CDR3 region: CATSDPRDSQETQYF. The CDR3 nucleotides are TGTGCCACCAGTGATCCTCGGGACAGCCAAGAGACCCAGTACTTC.